This TCR beta chain emerged from a study of CD8 T cells in ankylosing spondylitis. Quantitative 5'-RACE was performed with molecular barcodes, and it yielded the TCR beta libraries. TCRdb used MiXCR to reprocess the 5' RACE reads, holding one entry per CDR3 protein. Of about 390,000 distinct CDR3 sequences in the sample, about a fifth were seen once. Regarding the study as a whole: CD8+ cells made up the disease-linked clones, which were relatively rare in peripheral blood. For ankylosing spondylitis blood, a TCR beta motif of several highly homologous variants appeared characteristic. Disease-linked clones reportedly showed significant enrichment in matched ankylosing spondylitis synovial fluid. Previously reported in reactive arthritis synovial fluid and blood were some of the motif variants.

From germline, CDR1 is DFQATT and CDR2 SNEGSKA (reference sequence). V gave up 6 bases and J gave up 2 bases, with 14 bases separating them. The CDR3 contains 14 residues. As to this clonotype: What it binds is unknown.

The sequencing sample was made of blood, either unsorted or a sorted T cell fraction (not recorded which). The clonotype comes from a male donor with ankylosing spondylitis. The genes are TRBV20-1 and TRBJ2-1; TRBD1 is a possible D gene (5 bases). The CDR3 region has the DNA TGCAGTGCCCTTCCACAGGCCCCCTACAATGAGCAGTTCTTC. It translates to CSALPQAPYNEQFF.